The entry below describes one T cell receptor (beta chain). Study processing details: Reference gene primer amplification gave nucleated cell count estimates. Assay used: immunoSEQ multiplex PCR; TCRdb lists only in-frame clones, some missing. V, J and clone size derive from that table, while D and trimming were established from the DNA sequence. The table lists 70,000 or so clones, around 90% of them singletons. This record comes from a study of blood T cell repertoires in COVID-19. Study context: The United States, Italy and Spain provided the acute and convalescent COVID-19 samples. From T cells, B-cell-depleted T cells, or PBMCs came the material, which was cDNA or gDNA.

The sequence was collected from a woman under 30 with acute or convalescent COVID-19. Source material: peripheral blood.

The CDR3 protein is CASSIQGTDEQYF. The CDR3 coding sequence is TGTGCCAGCAGCATACAGGGGACTGACGAGCAGTACTTC. The chain has TRBV7-8 and TRBJ2-7; possible D gene TRBD1, 7 bases. The CDR3 length is 13 residues. The germline CDR1 and CDR2 sequences are SGHVS and FQNEAQ. V was pared by 5 bases and J by 5 bases, with 13 bases between.